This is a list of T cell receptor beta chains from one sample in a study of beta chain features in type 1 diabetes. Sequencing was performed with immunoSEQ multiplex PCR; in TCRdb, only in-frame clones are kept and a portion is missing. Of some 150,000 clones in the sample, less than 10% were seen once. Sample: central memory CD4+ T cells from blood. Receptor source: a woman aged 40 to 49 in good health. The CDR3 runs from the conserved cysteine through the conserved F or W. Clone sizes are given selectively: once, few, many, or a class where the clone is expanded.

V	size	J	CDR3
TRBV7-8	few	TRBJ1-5	CASSLGASPYQPQHF
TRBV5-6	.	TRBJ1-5	CASSQDGGYSNQPQHF
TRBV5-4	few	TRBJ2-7	CASSWAGSRAYEQYF
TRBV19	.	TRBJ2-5	CASSLDTETQYF
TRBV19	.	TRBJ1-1	CATSAGGNQRNTEAFF
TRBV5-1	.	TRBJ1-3	CASSPETGGHTIYF
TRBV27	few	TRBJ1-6	CASSFSSNSPLHF
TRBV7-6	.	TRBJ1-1	CASSRNRGTEAFF
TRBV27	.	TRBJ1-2	CASSLSGIYGYTF
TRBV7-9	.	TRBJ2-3	CASSSSPGTQYF
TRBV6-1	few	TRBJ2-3	CASKSGEGTDTQYF
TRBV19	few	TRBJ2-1	CASSVSKQGPYNEQFF
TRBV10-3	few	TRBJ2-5	CAISDAGLVQTQYF
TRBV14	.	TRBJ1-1	CASSPQAAAGVAFF
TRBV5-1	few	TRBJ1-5	CASSLGGTGGQPQHF
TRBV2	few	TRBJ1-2	CASSGELTSVYTF
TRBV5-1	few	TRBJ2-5	CASSVRAGDQETQYF
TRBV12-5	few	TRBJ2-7	CASGLVRPSGQYEQYF
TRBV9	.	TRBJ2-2	CASSVTGGPDGELFF
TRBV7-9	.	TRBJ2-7	CASSLDDLEQYF
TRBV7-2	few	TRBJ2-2	CASSFQGQGTGELFF
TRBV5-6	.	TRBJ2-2	CASSLGDRVGQELFF
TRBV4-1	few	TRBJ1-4	CASSQEGTGGKLFF
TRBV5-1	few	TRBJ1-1	CASSWTGTANTEAFF
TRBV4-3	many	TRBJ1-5	CASSQEKGPGDSNQPQHF
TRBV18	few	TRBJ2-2	CASSQGQGDTGELFF
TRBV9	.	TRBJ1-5	CASSPRPSAGPQHF
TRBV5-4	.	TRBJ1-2	CASSSQGPYGYTF
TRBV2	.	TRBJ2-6	CASSQNRGSNVLTF
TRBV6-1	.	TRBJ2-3	CASSFTGQGPDTQYF
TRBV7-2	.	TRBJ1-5	CASSLGGGQGGQPQHF
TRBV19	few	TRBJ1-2	CASKGQGLEGYTF
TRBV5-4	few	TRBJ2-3	CASSLDQGRTDTQYF
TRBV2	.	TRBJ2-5	CASSQDRTQETQYF
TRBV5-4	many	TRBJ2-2	CASSLGQFANTGELFF
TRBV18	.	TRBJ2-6	CASSPTSSGANVLTF
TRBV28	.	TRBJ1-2	CASSLLGALTNYGYTF
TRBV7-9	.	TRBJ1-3	CASSPPDRNSGNTIYF
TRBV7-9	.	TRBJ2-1	CASSPHGGTGRNEQFF
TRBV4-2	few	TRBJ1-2	CASSQGSGTGLDGYTF
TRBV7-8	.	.	CASNTGTVLSYEQYF